This T cell receptor beta chain derives from a study of blood T cells in healthy people across ages. The CDR3 spans 17 residues. V shed 1 base, J shed 5 bases, and the junction held 11 bases outside the gene matches. Germline CDR1 SGHVS, CDR2 FNYEAQ. Healthy Caucasian individuals from Russia aged about 6 to 90 served as donors. This clonotype was observed a few times. It was with a sample-barcoded 5' primer and a J-beta primer mix that a second PCR of about 6 to 12 cycles was run. MiXCR, applied by TCRdb to the 5' RACE reads, yields one record per CDR3 protein. The sample lists nearly 1 million distinct CDR3 sequences; about 53% were seen once.

Specimen: blood. The TCR comes from a woman aged 55-75 years in good health. The chain links TRBV7-6 to TRBJ1-2, with TRBD1 matching over 9 bases. In nucleotides, the CDR3 is TGTGCCAGCAGCTTAGGGGAAACGGGGACAGGGTCTTATGGCTACACCTTC. Translated: CASSLGETGTGSYGYTF.